The T cell receptor beta chain described here comes from a study of T-cell reconstitution after alpha-beta-depleted transplantation in children. CDR3 length: 21 residues. Unmatched junction bases numbered 15, after V lost 1 base and J lost 2 bases. Per the germline V gene, CDR1 is DFQATT and CDR2 is SNEGSKA (reference sequence). Unique molecular identifiers were built into the TCRbeta library. MiXCR was run by TCRdb on the PCR reads, yielding one entry per CDR3 protein. The data contain 600,000 to 700,000 distinct CDR3 sequences, around a sixth of them singletons. The V gene is TRBV20-1, the J gene TRBJ2-1; 15 bases line up with TRBD2. The TCR originated in a human donor who donated a stem cell graft to a child with acute myeloid leukemia. Material: PBMCs from the stem cell graft donor, obtained from the stem cell graft. The CDR3 reads CSARGARPGLAGGRTYNEQFF. The CDR3 DNA is TGCAGTGCTAGAGGCGCCAGACCGGGACTAGCGGGGGGTCGAACCTACAATGAGCAGTTCTTC.